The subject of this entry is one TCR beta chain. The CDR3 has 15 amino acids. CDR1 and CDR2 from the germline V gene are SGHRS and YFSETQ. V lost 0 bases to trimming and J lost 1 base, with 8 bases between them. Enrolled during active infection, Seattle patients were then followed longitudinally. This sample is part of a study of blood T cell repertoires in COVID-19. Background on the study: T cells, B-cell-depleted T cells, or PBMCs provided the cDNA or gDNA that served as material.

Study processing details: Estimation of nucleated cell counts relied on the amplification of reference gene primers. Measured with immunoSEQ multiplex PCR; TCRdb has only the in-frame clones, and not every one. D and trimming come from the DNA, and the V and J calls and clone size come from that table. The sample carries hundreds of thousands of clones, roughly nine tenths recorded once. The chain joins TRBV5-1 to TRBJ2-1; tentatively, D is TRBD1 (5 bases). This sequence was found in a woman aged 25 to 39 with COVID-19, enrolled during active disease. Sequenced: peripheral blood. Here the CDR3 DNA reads TGCGCCAGCAGCTTGGAGGGGAATTCCTACAATGAGCAGTTCTTC. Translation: CASSLEGNSYNEQFF.